A selection of T cell receptor beta chains follows, all from one sample in a study of cytomegalovirus exposure and HLA in healthy donors. Sequencing was performed with immunoSEQ multiplex PCR; in TCRdb, only in-frame clones are kept and a portion is missing. This sample has roughly 150,000 clones; 70% to 90% occur once, and the top ten carry 1.5% to 2%. Source material: PBMCs. All receptors derive from a woman between 18 and 29 years old in good health and CMV-seronegative. CDR3s include the opening cysteine and the closing phenylalanine or tryptophan. The D gene is left open where the match is weak. A clone size is listed for some rows: how often the clone was seen (once, few, many), or a class if it is expanded.

D | J | V | size | DNA | CDR3
TRBD1 | TRBJ2-1 | TRBV7-3 | . | TGTGCCAGCAGCTTAACGACACAGGGGTATGAGCAGTTCTTC | CASSLTTQGYEQFF
. | TRBJ1-2 | TRBV4-1 | . | TGCGCCAGCAGCCAGACTCGGGGTAGCTATGGCTACACCTTC | CASSQTRGSYGYTF
. | TRBJ1-5 | TRBV28 | . | TGTGCCAGCAGTTTCGGGTTGGATCAGCCCCAGCATTTT | CASSFGLDQPQHF
. | TRBJ1-5 | TRBV19 | . | TGTGCCAGTAGTATCACGTACAGGATTAGCAATCAGCCCCAGCATTTT | CASSITYRISNQPQHF
. | TRBJ2-7 | TRBV9 | . | TGTGCCAGCAGCGTAAGTGGAGTTGATGGGTACGAGCAGTACTTC | CASSVSGVDGYEQYF
. | TRBJ2-7 | TRBV10-3 | . | TGTGCCATCAGCCCCCGGGGGACCTACGAGCAGTACTTC | CAISPRGTYEQYF
TRBD1 | TRBJ1-2 | TRBV5-8 | . | TGTGCCAGCAGCTTTCAGCAGGGGGTCTATGGCTACACCTTC | CASSFQQGVYGYTF
. | TRBJ2-5 | TRBV2 | . | TGTGCCAGCAGGGGAGAGTCCGAGACCCAGTACTTC | CASRGESETQYF
. | TRBJ2-4 | TRBV27 | once | TGTGCCAGCAGTCTCGGCGGGGAGGTGAACATTCAGTACTTC | CASSLGGEVNIQYF
. | TRBJ2-3 | TRBV19 | once | TGTGCCAGCAGTAGGGCGACTAGGGCTAGCACAGATACGCAGTATTTT | CASSRATRASTDTQYF
. | TRBJ2-7 | TRBV11-2 | . | TGTGCCAGCAGCTTAGTGGCAGGCATTACCTCCTACGAGCAGTACTTC | CASSLVAGITSYEQYF
TRBD2 | TRBJ2-1 | TRBV28 | . | TGTGCCAGCAGGGGAGGTAGCGGGACTAGCAATGAGCAGTTCTTC | CASRGGSGTSNEQFF
. | TRBJ1-4 | TRBV7-2 | . | TGTGCCAGCAGCCCTAGGGCGGCAGGGCATGAAAAACTGTTTTTT | CASSPRAAGHEKLFF
TRBD1 | TRBJ1-3 | TRBV19 | . | TGTGCCAGTAGTATTACAGGGGCTGGAAACACCATATATTTT | CASSITGAGNTIYF
TRBD1 | TRBJ1-2 | TRBV27 | once | TGTGCCAGCAGTTCCATATGGACCCGCAAGGGGGCCGCCCTGGGCTACACCTTC | CASSSIWTRKGAALGYTF
. | TRBJ1-1 | TRBV28 | . | TGTGCCAGCAGTTCCCCTCTGGGCGGGGGAGTGAACACTGAAGCTTTCTTT | CASSSPLGGGVNTEAFF
TRBD2 | TRBJ2-5 | TRBV7-9 | once | TGTGCCAGCAACCCGGCTAGCGGGAGGGACCCGAGTAGACAGACCCAGTACTTC | CASNPASGRDPSRQTQYF
. | TRBJ1-1 | TRBV7-9 | . | TGTTCCAGCAGCTTAGTTGTACAAGAAGCTTTCTTT | CSSSLVVQEAFF
TRBD1 | TRBJ1-4 | TRBV2 | . | TGTGCCAGCGACTGGACAGGGTCTAATGAAAAACTGTTTTTT | CASDWTGSNEKLFF
. | TRBJ2-3 | TRBV7-9 | once | TGTGCCAGCAGCTTGGCAGGGCTTAGCACAGATACGCAGTATTTT | CASSLAGLSTDTQYF
TRBD1 | TRBJ2-7 | TRBV6-1 | . | TGTGCCAGCAGTGAACGGGACAGGTATGAGCAGTACTTC | CASSERDRYEQYF
. | TRBJ1-5 | TRBV9 | few | TGTGCCAGCAGCGTAGCGGGGGATAGCAATCAGCCCCAGCATTTT | CASSVAGDSNQPQHF
TRBD1 | TRBJ1-1 | TRBV10-2 | . | TGCGCCAGCACCCCACAGGGGGCGAGGAACACTGAAGCTTTCTTT | CASTPQGARNTEAFF
. | TRBJ2-5 | TRBV9 | . | TGTGCCAGCAGCGTAAGGCTTCGGCGGAGGCGGGATAAAAAGACCCAGTACTTC | CASSVRLRRRRDKKTQYF
TRBD1 | TRBJ2-7 | TRBV5-1 | . | TGCGCCAGCAGCTTTACAGGGGGTACTTCCTACGAGCAGTACTTC | CASSFTGGTSYEQYF
. | TRBJ1-1 | TRBV19 | few | TGTGCCAGTAGTAAAGGGAGTGGAGGGGCGGGCACTGAAGCTTTCTTT | CASSKGSGGAGTEAFF
. | TRBJ1-1 | TRBV20-1 | . | TGCAGTGTCGCGTACGGTGTTGAAGCTTTCTTT | CSVAYGVEAFF
TRBD1 | TRBJ1-2 | TRBV10-3 | . | TGTGCCACTAAACAGGGGCCAGGCTACACCTTC | CATKQGPGYTF
TRBD2 | TRBJ2-3 | TRBV11-2 | . | TGTGCCAGCAGCTTTGGGGGGGGTTTTATACCTAGCACAGATACGCAGTATTTT | CASSFGGGFIPSTDTQYF
. | TRBJ1-2 | TRBV4-2 | . | TGTGCCAGCAGCCAAGTTGCAGCTAACTATGGCTACACCTTC | CASSQVAANYGYTF
. | TRBJ2-3 | TRBV25-1 | . | TGTGCCAGCAGTGGAGGGGATGAGGGGAGGGGGGGTCTAACGCAGTATTTT | CASSGGDEGRGGLTQYF
TRBD1 | TRBJ1-1 | TRBV7-9 | . | TGTGCCAGCAGCTTAGCGCGGGGACAGGGGGAAGGGAACACTGAAGCTTTCTTT | CASSLARGQGEGNTEAFF
TRBD1 | TRBJ2-5 | TRBV27 | . | TGTGCCACCCAAGACAGGGTCGAGACCCAGTACTTC | CATQDRVETQYF
. | TRBJ1-6 | TRBV4-1 | . | TGCGCCAGCAGCCAAGATAGGGGTATCTCACCCCTCCACTTT | CASSQDRGISPLHF
. | TRBJ2-7 | TRBV7-8 | . | TGTGCCAGCAGCTTAAGACGGGTCCTCGCCTACGAGCAGTACTTC | CASSLRRVLAYEQYF
. | TRBJ2-3 | TRBV5-1 | . | TGCGCCAGCCGGAGGGGCAGTAGCACAGATACGCAGTATTTT | CASRRGSSTDTQYF
. | TRBJ2-1 | TRBV9 | . | TGTGCCAGCAGCCCGACCAGACTAGGCGGTGAGCAGTTCTTC | CASSPTRLGGEQFF
. | TRBJ1-5 | TRBV19 | . | TGTGCCAGTAGTCTGGACAGTAGAAATCAGCCCCAGCATTTT | CASSLDSRNQPQHF
. | TRBJ2-2 | TRBV11-2 | few | TGTGCCAGCAGACTTCTATCCCAGGGTTACACCGGGGAGCTGTTTTTT | CASRLLSQGYTGELFF
TRBD1 | TRBJ2-7 | TRBV7-6 | . | TGTGCCAGCAGCCCACTACAGGGGGCCTACGAGCAGTACTTC | CASSPLQGAYEQYF
TRBD1 | TRBJ2-7 | TRBV7-9 | few | TGTGCCAGCAGCCCGACAGGGAAGAGCTCCTACGAGCAGTACTTC | CASSPTGKSSYEQYF
. | TRBJ1-2 | TRBV7-3 | few | TGTGCCAGCAGCCCCCAGCCCGTCTCGGGGGACTATGGCTACACCTTC | CASSPQPVSGDYGYTF
. | TRBJ2-7 | TRBV5-1 | . | TGCGCCAGCAGCTTGGGTGCGGGGGCCTCCTACGAGCAGTACTTC | CASSLGAGASYEQYF
TRBD1 | TRBJ1-1 | TRBV18 | once | TGTGCCAGCTCCCGACAGGGGGCTGACACTGAAGCTTTCTTT | CASSRQGADTEAFF
TRBD1 | TRBJ1-2 | TRBV15 | . | TGTGCCACCAGCAGAGGTGGACAGGGTGACGGCTACACCTTC | CATSRGGQGDGYTF
. | TRBJ2-1 | TRBV7-8 | few | TGTGCCAGCAGCTTCCCTGCGGGTTACAATGAGCAGTTCTTC | CASSFPAGYNEQFF
. | TRBJ1-1 | TRBV6-1 | . | TGTGCCAGCAGTGAAGCAAGCGCGGGGACCGCCTTAAACACTGAAGCTTTCTTT | CASSEASAGTALNTEAFF
TRBD1 | TRBJ2-7 | TRBV19 | . | TGTGCCAGTGCGCCATTGGACAGGGCCTACGAGCAGTACTTC | CASAPLDRAYEQYF
TRBD2 | TRBJ2-5 | TRBV15 | . | TGTGCCACCAGCCAAGCAATGGGGCTTGCGGGAGGCGGAGAGACCCAGTACTTC | CATSQAMGLAGGGETQYF
. | TRBJ1-3 | TRBV5-1 | . | TGCGCCAGCAGCTTGGCGGGGACATCTGGAAACACCATATATTTT | CASSLAGTSGNTIYF
TRBD1 | TRBJ2-1 | TRBV5-1 | . | TGCGCCAGCAGTCTGAGGACAGGAACCTACAATGAGCAGTTCTTC | CASSLRTGTYNEQFF
. | TRBJ1-2 | TRBV19 | . | TGTGCCAGTAGTGGGGTCCAGGAGGGGATTTATGGCTACACCTTC | CASSGVQEGIYGYTF
. | TRBJ2-1 | TRBV18 | . | TGTGCCAGCTCACCTCTAGACAGTGGAGTCTACAATGAGCAGTTCTTC | CASSPLDSGVYNEQFF